This T cell receptor (beta chain) was recovered during a study of CD8+ T cells in alopecia areata. The J segment lost 8 bases and the V segment lost 8 bases, leaving 11 bases of the junction unmatched. The CDR3 has 15 amino acids. Germline loops: CDR1 KGHSH, CDR2 LQKENI. Collection of lesional scalp punch biopsies and peripheral blood was performed in alopecia areata patients. PBMCs provided sorted CD4+ and CD8+ T cells. RNA extraction was followed by reverse transcription into cDNA, which acted as the sequencing template. Data came from immunoSEQ multiplex PCR; TCRdb stores just in-frame clones and leaves some out. The table includes around 34,000 clones, around three fifths detected once.

The V gene is TRBV18, the J gene TRBJ2-1, with 11 bases lining up with TRBD2. Sequencing input: NKG2D-high CD8+ T cells sorted from blood. The sequence came from a human donor with alopecia areata. Here the CDR3 DNA reads TGTGCCAGCCTTCCACCTAGCGGGAGGCACGATGAGCAGTTCTTC. It encodes CASLPPSGRHDEQFF.